Sequencing of this TCR beta chain was carried out in a study of blood T cells in healthy people across ages. Study outcomes and limitations: Possibly confounding the expanded clonotype changes was the fact that donor CMV status was unknown.

Primed by a sample-barcoded 5' primer and a J-beta primer mix, a second PCR proceeded for roughly 6 to 12 cycles. Each CDR3 protein gets one entry after TCRdb re-called the 5' RACE reads with MiXCR. The table lists about 1.6 million distinct CDR3 sequences, almost 35% of them singletons. From germline, CDR1 is SGHRS and CDR2 YFSETQ. This CDR3 contains 14 residues. V lost 4 bases to trimming and J lost 8 bases; unmatched junction nucleotides: 9. In its sample, this clonotype was seen a few times. The antigen is unknown. This sequence joins TRBV5-1 and TRBJ2-1; the match to TRBD2 covers 7 bases. Sequencing was done on a sample of blood. The source of this sequence is a woman aged 30 to 39 in good health. CDR3 in DNA: TGCGCCAGCAGCCCGCGCAGCGGGGACTATGAGCAGTTCTTC. Amino acid sequence: CASSPRSGDYEQFF.